Shown below are 15 T cell receptor beta chains from a single sample sequenced in a study of blood T cell repertoires in COVID-19. Libraries were prepared by immunoSEQ multiplex PCR; TCRdb keeps only in-frame clonotypes and omits some of them. The repertoire holds around 82,000 clones, with approximately 85% as singletons. Source material: peripheral blood. The receptor set was obtained from a middle-aged man with COVID-19, enrolled during active disease.

This clone was counted only a few times. The CDR3 region is CAYAAGTGYEQYF. The CDR3, as DNA: TGTGCCTACGCCGCCGGGACTGGCTACGAGCAGTACTTC. This rearrangement joins TRBV30 to TRBJ2-7; TRBD2 is a possible D gene (6 bases). The CDR3 totals 13 residues. Per the germline V gene, CDR1 is GTSNPN and CDR2 is SVGIG (reference sequence). V was shortened by 7 bases and J by 3 bases, with 16 bases between the two germline ends.

V usage is TRBV5-6 and J usage is TRBJ1-1, with TRBD1 identical over 9 bases. The CDR3 totals 16 residues. V shed 0 bases and J 8 bases; nucleotides not matched to a gene: 11. Germline-derived CDR1 and CDR2 are SGHDT and YYEEEE. The CDR3 reads CASSLGTGAGGMEAFF. The CDR3 DNA follows: TGTGCCAGCAGCTTGGGGACAGGGGCCGGAGGTATGGAAGCTTTCTTT.

The V gene is TRBV28, the J gene TRBJ1-3, with TRBD1 as a possible D gene (5 bases). Germline V lookup: CDR1 MDHEN, CDR2 SYDVKM. V was pared by 5 bases and J by 2 bases, with 10 bases between. The CDR3 sequence is 14 residues long. In DNA, the CDR3 is TGTGCCAGCAGTGGCAAGACAGCTGGAAACACCATATATTTT. This sequence encodes CASSGKTAGNTIYF.

The genes are TRBV19 and TRBJ1-5, with 8 positions matching TRBD1. V was pared by 5 bases and J by 7 bases, with 7 bases of the junction left unmatched. CDR3 length: 14 residues. Germline assignment: CDR1 LNHDA and CDR2 SQIVND (reference sequence). CDR3 sequence reads: CASSLGQGRQPQHF. The CDR3 coding sequence is TGTGCCAGTAGTCTTGGACAGGGACGGCAGCCCCAGCATTTT.

The chain uses TRBV3-1 (or the pseudogene TRBV3-2) and TRBJ2-7; the match to TRBD1 covers 8 bases. The germline V gene encodes CDR1 LGHDT and CDR2 YNNKEL (reference sequence). The CDR3 sequence is 13 residues long. V gave up 4 bases and J gave up 6 bases; unmatched junction bases: 5. CDR3 protein: CASSRQGMGEQYF. In nucleotides, the CDR3 is TGTGCCAGCAGCCGACAGGGGATGGGCGAGCAGTACTTC.

The chain links TRBV7-2 to TRBJ2-7; 9 bases agree with TRBD2. CDR1 is SGHTA, CDR2 FQGNSA, per germline. The J segment lost 3 bases and the V segment lost 3 bases, leaving 3 bases of the junction unmatched. The CDR3 sequence is 14 residues long. The CDR3 sequence is CASSFRREGYEQYF. For the CDR3, the DNA is TGTGCCAGCAGCTTTAGGCGGGAGGGCTACGAGCAGTACTTC.

This clone has just one count. CDR3 nucleotide sequence: TGTGCCAGCAGTTATGGGACAGGGAAGGGAAACATTCAGTACTTC. Translated: CASSYGTGKGNIQYF. The gene calls are TRBV27 and TRBJ2-4, with 9 positions matching TRBD1. CDR1 and CDR2 from the germline V gene are MNHEY and SMNVEV (reference sequence). Trimming took 4 bases from V and 6 from J; bases not matched to a gene: 7. CDR3 length: 15 residues.

In the case of this clone: At one end, the junction sequence differs from germline, possibly due to a read error. In nucleotides, the CDR3 is TGTGCTAGCAGCTTATTAGGTGGGAGCGTGAAGACCCAGTACTTC. Its translation: CASSLLGGSVKTQYF. The chain links TRBV7-7 to TRBJ2-5, with D possibly matching TRBD2 (5 bases). CDR3 length: 15 residues. Germline loops: CDR1 SSHAT, CDR2 FNYEAQ (reference sequence).

The chain has TRBV6-5 and TRBJ2-2, with D perhaps matching TRBD1 (6 bases). The CDR3 extends over 15 amino acids. The germline gives CDR1 MNHEY, CDR2 SVGAGI. The V end lost 9 bases, the J end lost 3 bases, and 17 bases lay between the germline ends. CDR3 protein: CASPVGRGDTGELFF. CDR3 DNA sequence: TGTGCCAGTCCAGTGGGCAGGGGAGACACCGGGGAGCTGTTTTTT.

The chain joins TRBV6-5 to TRBJ1-1; D unresolved. Trimming took 6 bases from V and 3 from J, leaving 14 bases between them. CDR3 length: 14 amino acids. CDR1 is MNHEY and CDR2 is SVGAGI in the germline V gene. Here the CDR3 DNA reads TGTGCCAGCAGCCAAACCCAGGATGACACTGAAGCTTTCTTT. It codes for CASSQTQDDTEAFF.

The J gene is TRBJ1-1, the V gene TRBV9, with 8 bases identical to TRBD1. CDR1 is SGDLS and CDR2 is YYNGEE in the germline V gene. The CDR3 spans 13 residues. Unmatched junction bases numbered 2, after V lost 4 bases and J lost 3 bases. The DNA for the CDR3 is TGTGCCAGCAGCATGGACAGGGACACTGAAGCTTTCTTT. As protein: CASSMDRDTEAFF. The variable domain in full, completed from reference TRBV9 and TRBJ1-1, reads DSGVTQTPKHLITATGQRVTLRCSPRSGDLSVYWYQQSLDQGLQFLIQYYNGEERAKGNILERFSAQQFPDLHSELNLSSLELGDSALYFCASSMDRDTEAFFGQGTRLTVV.

This clone has a single count. The V and J genes are TRBV28 and TRBJ1-4, with 8 nucleotides matching TRBD1. Germline loops: CDR1 MDHEN, CDR2 SYDVKM. This CDR3 is built from 15 residues. Losses at the gene ends were 8 bases for V and 5 bases for J; bases not matched to a gene: 10. The CDR3 is CASETGAAWNEKLFF. In DNA, the CDR3 is TGTGCCAGCGAGACAGGGGCGGCTTGGAATGAAAAACTGTTTTTT.

The chain links TRBV6-5 to TRBJ1-6, with 9 nucleotides matching TRBD1. The ends lost 6 bases at V and 8 bases at J; junction bases unmatched: 8. This CDR3 contains 15 residues. Germline V gene data show CDR1 as MNHEY and CDR2 as SVGAGI. The CDR3 is CASRAGTGNYSPLHF. In DNA, the CDR3 is TGTGCCAGCAGAGCCGGGACAGGGAATTATTCACCCCTCCACTTT.

Here the CDR3 DNA reads TGTGCCAGCTCACCACTACTCTCAGGGACAGCGAACACTGAAGCTTTCTTT. The encoded protein is CASSPLLSGTANTEAFF. The chain has TRBV18 and TRBJ1-1; 7 nucleotides agree with TRBD1. The V and J ends lost 1 base and 1 base, in that order; junction bases with no gene match: 9. The CDR3 is made up of 17 amino acids. The germline gives CDR1 KGHSH, CDR2 LQKENI.

This clone has more than one count but fewer than ten. The J gene is TRBJ2-7, the V gene TRBV11-2; D perhaps matches TRBD2 (6 bases). V was cut by 2 bases and J by 0 bases, with 11 bases left in between. Germline V gene lookup returns CDR1 SGHAT and CDR2 FQNNGV. The CDR3 has 15 amino acids. The CDR3 spells CASSLLRGISYEQYF. CDR3 sequence (DNA): TGTGCCAGCAGCTTATTGCGGGGAATCTCCTACGAGCAGTACTTC.